The rows below give T cell receptor beta chains drawn from one sample of a study of graft-versus-host responses after intestinal transplantation. Only in-frame clones appear in the TCRdb table, and some are missing; sequencing was by immunoSEQ multiplex PCR. The sample gives around 95,000 clones, more than 85% of which show up once; 0.85% to 1% is in the top ten. These receptors have no identified antigens. Specimen: unstimulated CD4+ T cells sorted from spleen or lymph node cells, collected before transplant. These TCRs come from a human donor who was the organ donor for an intestinal transplant. Each CDR3 is given with its conserved first and last residue. The order of the fields is V gene, D gene, clone size, J gene, CDR3 protein. The D gene is left open where the match is weak. The size of a clone is reported for some rows only, either as once, few or many, or as a class for expanded clones.

TRBV9	-	few	TRBJ2-5	CASSARQGGRETQYF
TRBV10-3	-	-	TRBJ2-5	CAISVNPDPGTQYF
TRBV30	-	-	TRBJ1-6	CAWMGPGANSPLHF
TRBV14	TRBD2	-	TRBJ2-3	CASSQDLAGPPVDTQYF
TRBV6-5	TRBD1	-	TRBJ1-2	CASGRDRAGYTF
TRBV18	-	-	TRBJ2-7	CASSSTGARFEQYF
TRBV9	-	-	TRBJ1-4	CASSVLPQGGNEKLFF
TRBV11-2	TRBD1	-	TRBJ1-4	CASSSHRGRSEKLFF
TRBV10-2	TRBD2	once	TRBJ2-7	CASRGLDYEQYF
TRBV2	-	-	TRBJ2-3	CASSELWGLGGVRYF
TRBV7-2	-	-	TRBJ2-5	CASSSAGTQYF
TRBV2	TRBD1	-	TRBJ2-2	CASSERAGGSRELFF
TRBV7-8	-	-	TRBJ1-6	CASSDRRGRDDNSPLHF
TRBV28	-	-	TRBJ1-5	CASNSPDSNQPQHF
TRBV5-1	-	once	TRBJ1-4	CASSLSGGGEKLFF
TRBV27	-	-	TRBJ2-3	CASSTNPGWTSTDTQYF
TRBV18	-	-	TRBJ1-2	CASSPTLNGPAGYTF
TRBV6-5	-	-	TRBJ2-2	CASSDRHPGELFF
TRBV30	-	few	TRBJ2-5	CAWSRTVQETQYF
TRBV19	-	-	TRBJ1-4	CASSRTRSGEKLFF
TRBV5-1	-	-	TRBJ2-2	CASSLEAGWTGELFF
TRBV27	-	-	TRBJ1-5	CASSLEVKGQPQHF
TRBV6-1	-	-	TRBJ1-1	CASGALMNTEAFF
TRBV5-1	TRBD2	-	TRBJ2-1	CASIIGGGTYNEQFF
TRBV10-2	-	once	TRBJ2-7	CASSEPLAAFSYEQYF
TRBV7-9	TRBD1	-	TRBJ1-1	CASNGLQGLNTEAFF
TRBV2	TRBD2	-	TRBJ2-2	CASSEGASGVGELFF
TRBV5-5	-	-	TRBJ1-2	CASSSDAGSGYGYTF
TRBV1	-	-	TRBJ1-2	CTSSQAPHWRLHDYGYTF
TRBV14	-	-	TRBJ1-4	CASSLSHEKLFF
TRBV15	TRBD1	-	TRBJ1-5	CATRRTGNGPQHF
TRBV28	-	-	TRBJ1-5	CASSPTQGRQPQHF
TRBV18	TRBD1	-	TRBJ2-7	CASSPMMGQGVYEQYF
TRBV25-1	TRBD1	-	TRBJ1-6	CASSEPLGQINSPLHF
TRBV30	TRBD1	-	TRBJ1-1	CAWSVPGGLAGNTEAFF
TRBV5-1	TRBD2	-	TRBJ2-3	CASSLRSGGAFSTDTQYF
TRBV27	-	-	TRBJ2-6	CASSLHGTGANVLTF
TRBV6-1	-	once	TRBJ2-7	CASVLGLVGYEQYF
TRBV4-1	-	-	TRBJ1-5	CASSQESTGNSNQPQHF
TRBV18	TRBD1	once	TRBJ1-2	CASSPPGNRGLGYTF
TRBV30	TRBD1	-	TRBJ1-5	CAWSSAQGQYSNQPQHF
TRBV19	-	-	TRBJ1-6	CASKKVWGGIGSPLHF
TRBV18	-	-	TRBJ1-1	CASSPQFGTEAFF
TRBV28	TRBD1	-	TRBJ1-6	CASRPWGTGRNSPLHF
TRBV19	-	-	TRBJ2-1	CASSIGEGDEQFF
TRBV11-3	TRBD1	-	TRBJ2-1	CASSPSWTGEHNEQFF
TRBV30	-	few	TRBJ1-1	CAWGPHTRGTEAFF
TRBV30	TRBD2	-	TRBJ2-4	CASGRAGNAKNIQYF
TRBV11-2	-	-	TRBJ1-3	CASSLGSPGNTIYF
TRBV11-3	-	once	TRBJ2-3	CASSYRAGLITDTQYF
TRBV10-3	-	-	TRBJ1-5	CATTGQGTNQPQHF